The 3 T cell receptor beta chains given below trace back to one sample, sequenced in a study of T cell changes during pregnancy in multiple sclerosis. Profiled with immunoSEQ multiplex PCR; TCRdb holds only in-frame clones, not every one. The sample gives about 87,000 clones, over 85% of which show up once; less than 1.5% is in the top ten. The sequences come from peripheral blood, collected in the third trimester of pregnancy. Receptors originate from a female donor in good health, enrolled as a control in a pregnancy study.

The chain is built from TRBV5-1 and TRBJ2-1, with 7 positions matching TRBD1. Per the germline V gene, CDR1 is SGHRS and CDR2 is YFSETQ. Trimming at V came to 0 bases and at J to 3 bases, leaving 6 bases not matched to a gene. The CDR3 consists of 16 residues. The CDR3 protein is CASSLGGAGGYNEQFF. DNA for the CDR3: TGCGCCAGCAGCTTGGGGGGCGCAGGGGGCTACAATGAGCAGTTCTTC.

The CDR3 region is CASSLRESTDTQYF. For the CDR3, the DNA is TGTGCCAGCAGTTTACGCGAAAGCACAGATACGCAGTATTTT. The J gene is TRBJ2-3, the V gene TRBV27; D remains ambiguous. V lost 2 bases to trimming and J lost 0 bases, with 6 bases between them. The CDR3 consists of 14 residues. The germline gives CDR1 MNHEY, CDR2 SMNVEV (reference sequence).

The CDR3 reads CASSLVGGEITDTQYF. For the CDR3, the DNA is TGCGCCAGCAGCTTGGTCGGGGGGGAGATCACAGATACGCAGTATTTT. The chain combines TRBV5-1 with TRBJ2-3, with 8 bases identical to TRBD2. The J segment lost 2 bases and the V segment lost 0 bases, leaving 5 bases of the junction unmatched. The CDR3 is made up of 16 amino acids. Germline values: CDR1 SGHRS, CDR2 YFSETQ.